A single sample gave rise to the 13 T cell receptor beta chains below, sequenced in a study of T-cell reconstitution after alpha-beta-depleted transplantation in children (dated by TCRdb to the mid-2010s). The library was built by means of PCR. Reads for this sample came from an Illumina HiSeq 2500. TCR library preparation used molecular barcoding, with unique molecular identifiers applied to normalize quantification of the TCRbeta repertoire. TCRdb took the public reads, trimmed them with fastp at Q25, ran MiXCR for clone calling and kept in-frame beta chains. Each CDR3 protein gets just one entry, which takes the most common genes and DNA from the rows behind it. This sample comprises 350,000 to 400,000 distinct CDR3 sequences, roughly 20% of them detected only once. 3.5% to 4% of the sample rests with the top ten. This material consisted of PBMCs from the stem cell graft donor, taken from the stem cell graft. These receptors were obtained from a human donor who donated a stem cell graft to a child with acute myeloid leukemia.

This clonotype was counted a few times. The chain joins TRBV29-1 to TRBJ2-7, with D possibly matching TRBD2 (5 bases). Trimming removed 5 bases from V and 2 bases from J, with 13 bases in between. This CDR3 has 13 residues. Germline V gives CDR1 SQVTM, CDR2 ANQGSEA. CDR3 nucleotides: TGCAGCGTTACGGGAAGTGTGACCTACGAGCAGTACTTC. It is translated as CSVTGSVTYEQYF.

This clonotype has more than one count but fewer than ten. This sequence joins TRBV9 and TRBJ2-2; D is unclear. CDR3 length: 14 residues. CDR1 and CDR2 from the germline V gene are SGDLS and YYNGEE. V lost 0 bases, J lost 3 bases, and 6 bases lay in between. The CDR3 protein is CASSVGSDTGELFF. For the CDR3, the DNA is TGTGCCAGCAGCGTAGGGAGTGACACCGGGGAGCTGTTTTTT.

This clonotype was seen a handful of times. This rearrangement joins TRBV9 to TRBJ2-1; TRBD2 aligns across 12 bases. The CDR3 covers 21 residues. After removal of 0 bases from V and 0 bases from J, the junction contained 13 bases not matched to a gene. Germline CDR1 is SGDLS and CDR2 is YYNGEE. CDR3 nucleotides: TGTGCCAGCAGCGTAGAGGGCCTAGCGGGAGGGCCGGTGGGCTCCTACAATGAGCAGTTCTTC. It specifies CASSVEGLAGGPVGSYNEQFF.

J is TRBJ2-3 and V is TRBV20-1; D gene unclear. Germline CDR1 and CDR2: DFQATT and SNEGSKA (reference sequence). V lost 1 base and J 0 bases, leaving 5 bases between the germline ends. The CDR3 sequence is 13 residues long. The CDR3: CSARVRSTDTQYF. In DNA, the CDR3 is TGCAGTGCTAGAGTACGTAGCACAGATACGCAGTATTTT.

This CDR3 is CASSSRGRGETQYF. CDR3 bases: TGTGCCAGCAGTTCCAGGGGGCGAGGAGAGACCCAGTACTTC. The chain couples TRBV12-3 or TRBV12-4 to TRBJ2-5; TRBD1 matches at 8 bases. Trimming took 4 bases from V and 4 from J; bases not matched to a gene: 5. CDR3 size: 14 residues.

This clonotype was observed a few times. The CDR3 sequence: CSARGQERLGGNNEQFF. The CDR3 region has the DNA TGCAGTGCTAGAGGGCAAGAGCGGCTGGGAGGGAACAATGAGCAGTTCTTC. V and J are TRBV20-1 and TRBJ2-1, with TRBD2 matching over 7 bases. Germline V gives CDR1 DFQATT, CDR2 SNEGSKA (reference sequence). V was pared by 1 base and J by 5 bases, with 14 bases of the junction left unmatched. The CDR3 is made up of 17 amino acids.

The rearrangement uses TRBV7-9 and TRBJ2-7, with TRBD1 matching over 9 bases. From germline, CDR1 is SEHNR and CDR2 FQNEAQ (reference sequence). The trim removed 5 bases at V and 5 bases at J, leaving 7 bases unmatched. The CDR3 loop spans 14 amino acids. CDR3 residues: CASSEQDRGNEQYF. The CDR3 nucleotides read TGTGCCAGCAGCGAACAGGACAGGGGAAACGAGCAGTACTTC. The full variable domain, with the rest looked up from reference TRBV7-9 and TRBJ2-7, is DTGVSQNPRHKITKRGQNVTFRCDPISEHNRLYWYRQTLGQGPEFLTYFQNEAQLEKSRLLSDRFSAERPKGSFSTLEIQRTEQGDSAMYLCASSEQDRGNEQYFGPGTRLTVT.

J is TRBJ2-7 and V is TRBV20-1; 8 bases are a match to TRBD2. Losses at the gene ends were 1 base for V and 7 bases for J; bases not matched to a gene: 12. CDR1 is DFQATT and CDR2 is SNEGSKA in the germline V gene (reference sequence). CDR3 length: 15 residues. The CDR3 region has the DNA TGCAGTGCTAGAGGCCCCCCAGCGGGAGCGATGGAGCAGTACTTC. Its translation: CSARGPPAGAMEQYF.

This chain connects TRBV6-2 or TRBV6-3 to TRBJ2-7; D is unclear. V lost 2 bases, J lost 3 bases, and 14 bases lay in between. The CDR3 consists of 15 residues. Germline V CDR1 and CDR2: MNHEY, SVGEGT. The CDR3 loop is CASSYVARSHYEQYF. As DNA, the CDR3 is TGTGCCAGCAGTTACGTGGCCCGCAGCCACTACGAGCAGTACTTC.

About this clonotype: A much larger clone differs by one base, so this may be a read error. The chain joins TRBV15 to TRBJ2-7; D may be TRBD2 (5 bases). The V gene lost 4 bases and the J gene lost 5 bases, with 18 bases spanning the gap. This CDR3 has 15 amino acids. Germline V CDR1 and CDR2: LNHNV, YYDKDF (reference sequence). The CDR3 here is CATSIDLRGGDEQYF. For the CDR3, the DNA is TGTGCCACCAGCATAGATTTACGGGGTGGTGACGAGCAGTACTTC. Filled out from reference TRBV15 and TRBJ2-7, the complete variable domain reads DAMVIQNPRYQVTQFGKPVTLSCSQTLNHNVMYWYQQKSSQAPKLLFHYYDKDFNNEADTPDNFQSRRPNTSFCFLDIRSPGLGDTAMYLCATSIDLRGGDEQYFGPGTRLTVT.

The table lists this clonotype with many counts. The rearrangement uses TRBV15 and TRBJ2-1; 8 nucleotides line up with TRBD2. The CDR3 consists of 15 residues. Germline V CDR1 and CDR2: LNHNV, YYDKDF (reference sequence). V lost 1 base to trimming and J lost 9 bases; unmatched junction nucleotides: 8. The CDR3 reads CATSRGTGGPVEQFF. CDR3 DNA: TGTGCCACCAGCAGAGGAACGGGAGGGCCAGTTGAGCAGTTCTTC.

Worth noting for this clonotype: A much larger clone lies a single base off, so this may be a read error. J is TRBJ2-3 and V is TRBV6-1, with 7 bases that match TRBD1. The CDR3 has 15 amino acids. Looked up from germline, CDR1 is MNHNS and CDR2 is SASEGT. Trimming at V came to 6 bases and at J to 3 bases, leaving 9 bases not matched to a gene. The CDR3 nucleotides read TGTGCCAGCAGAGAGGGACAGATCATTACAGATACGCAGTATTTT. Translation gives CASREGQIITDTQYF.

The gene calls are TRBV4-2 and TRBJ2-7; D gene unclear. The germline V gene has CDR1 LGHNA and CDR2 YNFKEQ. The CDR3 runs 13 residues. V dropped 2 bases and J dropped 3 bases, with 8 bases sitting between them. The chain's CDR3 is CASSQSTFYEQYF. The CDR3 DNA reads as TGTGCCAGCAGCCAAAGCACTTTCTACGAGCAGTACTTC.